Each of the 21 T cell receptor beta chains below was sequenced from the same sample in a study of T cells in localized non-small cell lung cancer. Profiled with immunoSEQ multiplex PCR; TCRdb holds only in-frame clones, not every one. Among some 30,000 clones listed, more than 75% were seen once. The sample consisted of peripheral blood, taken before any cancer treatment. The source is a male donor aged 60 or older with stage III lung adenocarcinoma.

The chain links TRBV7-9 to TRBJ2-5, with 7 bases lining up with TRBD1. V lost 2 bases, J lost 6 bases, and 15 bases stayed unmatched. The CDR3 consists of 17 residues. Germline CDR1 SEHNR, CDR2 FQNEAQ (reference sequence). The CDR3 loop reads CASSLPTQEGQRKTQYF. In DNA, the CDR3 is TGTGCCAGCAGCTTACCGACCCAAGAGGGACAGCGGAAGACCCAGTACTTC.

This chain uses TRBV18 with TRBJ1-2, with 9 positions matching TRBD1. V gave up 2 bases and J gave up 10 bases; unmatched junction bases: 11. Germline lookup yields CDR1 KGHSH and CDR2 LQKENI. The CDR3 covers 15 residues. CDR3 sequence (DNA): TGTGCCAGCTCACCAGGGGGACAGGGAATTTCGGACTACACCTTC. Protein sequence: CASSPGGQGISDYTF.

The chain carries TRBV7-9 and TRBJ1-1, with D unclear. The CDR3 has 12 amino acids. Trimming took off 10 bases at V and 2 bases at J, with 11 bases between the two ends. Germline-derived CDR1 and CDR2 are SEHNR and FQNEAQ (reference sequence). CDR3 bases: TGTGCCACCGACCGGGGTAACACTGAAGCTTTCTTT. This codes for CATDRGNTEAFF.

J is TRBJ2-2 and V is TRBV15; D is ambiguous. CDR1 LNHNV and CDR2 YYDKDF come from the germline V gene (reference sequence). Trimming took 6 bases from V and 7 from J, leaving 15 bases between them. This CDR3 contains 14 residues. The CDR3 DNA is TGTGCCACCAGTCCCAAGAAAGAGGTCGGGGAGCTGTTTTTT. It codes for CATSPKKEVGELFF. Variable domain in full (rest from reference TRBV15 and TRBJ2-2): DAMVIQNPRYQVTQFGKPVTLSCSQTLNHNVMYWYQQKSSQAPKLLFHYYDKDFNNEADTPDNFQSRRPNTSFCFLDIRSPGLGDTAMYLCATSPKKEVGELFFGEGSRLTVL.

The CDR3 here is CASSPAGRGLSNQPQHF. In DNA form, the CDR3 reads TGCGCCAGCAGCCCGGCGGGGAGGGGGCTTAGCAATCAGCCCCAGCATTTT. The chain joins TRBV4-1 to TRBJ1-5, with TRBD1 identical over 7 bases. Trimming cost V 4 bases and J 0 bases; bases outside gene matches: 9. The CDR3 runs to 17 residues. Germline V gene data show CDR1 as MGHRA and CDR2 as YSYEKL.

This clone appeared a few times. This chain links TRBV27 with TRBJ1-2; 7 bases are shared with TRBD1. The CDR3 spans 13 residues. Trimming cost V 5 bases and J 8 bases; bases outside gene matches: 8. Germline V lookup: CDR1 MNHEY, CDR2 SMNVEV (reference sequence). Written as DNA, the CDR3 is TGTGCCAGCAGTCCGAGACAGGGAGAGGGCTACACCTTC. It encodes CASSPRQGEGYTF.

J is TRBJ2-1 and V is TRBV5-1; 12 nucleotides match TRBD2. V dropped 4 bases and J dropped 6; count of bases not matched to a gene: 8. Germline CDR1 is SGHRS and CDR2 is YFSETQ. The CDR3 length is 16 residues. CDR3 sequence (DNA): TGCGCCAGCAGCCCCTGGACTAGCGGGGCGGGCAATGAGCAGTTCTTC. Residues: CASSPWTSGAGNEQFF.

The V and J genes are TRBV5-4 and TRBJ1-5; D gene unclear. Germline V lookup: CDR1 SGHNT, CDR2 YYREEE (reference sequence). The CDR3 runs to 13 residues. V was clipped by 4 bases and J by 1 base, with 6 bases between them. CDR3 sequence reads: CASSIDSNQPQHF. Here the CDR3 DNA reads TGTGCCAGCAGCATCGACAGCAATCAGCCCCAGCATTTT.

The CDR3 nucleotides are TGTGCCAGCAGCTTTCGGGACGGCATCTACGAGCAGTACTTC. Translating gives CASSFRDGIYEQYF. This rearrangement joins TRBV5-6 to TRBJ2-7; D may match TRBD1 or TRBD2 (5 bases each). Between the trimmed V and J ends, which lost 2 bases and 3 bases, there was a span of 12 bases. Germline CDR1 SGHDT, CDR2 YYEEEE. This CDR3 is 14 amino acids long.

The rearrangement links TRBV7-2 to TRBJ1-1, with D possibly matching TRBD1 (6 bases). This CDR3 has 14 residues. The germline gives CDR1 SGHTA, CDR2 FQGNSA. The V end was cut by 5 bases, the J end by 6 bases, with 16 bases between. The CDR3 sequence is CASSQYREVSEAFF. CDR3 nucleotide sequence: TGTGCCAGCAGCCAGTACAGGGAAGTGTCTGAAGCTTTCTTT. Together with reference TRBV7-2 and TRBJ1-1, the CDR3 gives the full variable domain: GAGVSQSPSNKVTEKGKDVELRCDPISGHTALYWYRQSLGQGLEFLIYFQGNSAPDKSGLPSDRFSAERTGGSVSTLTIQRTQQEDSAVYLCASSQYREVSEAFFGQGTRLTVV.

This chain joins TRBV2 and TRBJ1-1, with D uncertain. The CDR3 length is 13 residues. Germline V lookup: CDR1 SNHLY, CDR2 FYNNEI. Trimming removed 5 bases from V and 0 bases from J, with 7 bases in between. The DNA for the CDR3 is TGTGCCAGCAGTTACCAAATGAACACTGAAGCTTTCTTT. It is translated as CASSYQMNTEAFF.

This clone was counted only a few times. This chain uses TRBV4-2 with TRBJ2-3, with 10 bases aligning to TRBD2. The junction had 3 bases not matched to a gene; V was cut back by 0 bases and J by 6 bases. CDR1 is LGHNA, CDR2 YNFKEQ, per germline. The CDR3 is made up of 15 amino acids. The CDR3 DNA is TGTGCCAGCAGCCAAGAGCCAGCGGGGGGGGATACGCAGTATTTT. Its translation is CASSQEPAGGDTQYF.

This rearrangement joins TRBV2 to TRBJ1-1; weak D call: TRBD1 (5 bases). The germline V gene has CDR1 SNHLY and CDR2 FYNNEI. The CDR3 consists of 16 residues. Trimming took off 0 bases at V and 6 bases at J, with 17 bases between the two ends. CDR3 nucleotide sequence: TGTGCCAGCAGTGAAGCACCTGGGGCGGGGACCCCTGAAGCTTTCTTT. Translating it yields CASSEAPGAGTPEAFF. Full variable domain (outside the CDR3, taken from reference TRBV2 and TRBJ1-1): EPEVTQTPSHQVTQMGQEVILRCVPISNHLYFYWYRQILGQKVEFLVSFYNNEISEKSEIFDDQFSVERPDGSNFTLKIRSTKLEDSAMYFCASSEAPGAGTPEAFFGQGTRLTVV.

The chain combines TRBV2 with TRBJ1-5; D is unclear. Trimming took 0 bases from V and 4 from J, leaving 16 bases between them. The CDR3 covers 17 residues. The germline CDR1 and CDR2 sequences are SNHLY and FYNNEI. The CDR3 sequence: CASSEALSSLGNQPQHF. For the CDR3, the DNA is TGTGCCAGCAGTGAAGCGCTTTCCTCCCTAGGGAATCAGCCCCAGCATTTT.

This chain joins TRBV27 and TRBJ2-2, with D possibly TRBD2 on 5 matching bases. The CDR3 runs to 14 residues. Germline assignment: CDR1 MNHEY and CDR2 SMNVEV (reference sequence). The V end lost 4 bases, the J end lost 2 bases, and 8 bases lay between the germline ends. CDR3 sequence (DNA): TGTGCCAGCAGTTCGACTATCAACACCGGGGAGCTGTTTTTT. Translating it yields CASSSTINTGELFF.

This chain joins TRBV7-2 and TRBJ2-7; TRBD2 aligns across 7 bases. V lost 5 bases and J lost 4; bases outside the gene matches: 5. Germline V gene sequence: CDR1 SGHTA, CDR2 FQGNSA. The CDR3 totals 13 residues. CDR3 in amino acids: CASSKTSRYEQYF. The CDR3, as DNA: TGTGCCAGCAGCAAGACTAGCAGGTACGAGCAGTACTTC.

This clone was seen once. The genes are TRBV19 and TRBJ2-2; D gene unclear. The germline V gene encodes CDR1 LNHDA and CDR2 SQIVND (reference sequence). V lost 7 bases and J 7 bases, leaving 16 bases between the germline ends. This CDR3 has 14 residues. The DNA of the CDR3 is TGTGCCAGTAATATTGGACCAACCAGCGGGGAGCTGTTTTTT. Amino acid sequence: CASNIGPTSGELFF.

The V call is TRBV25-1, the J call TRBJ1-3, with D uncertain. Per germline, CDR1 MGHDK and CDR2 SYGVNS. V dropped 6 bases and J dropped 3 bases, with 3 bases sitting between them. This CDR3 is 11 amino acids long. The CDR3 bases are TGTGCCAGCAGCTTTGGAAACACCATATATTTT. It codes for CASSFGNTIYF. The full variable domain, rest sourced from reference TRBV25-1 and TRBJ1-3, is EADIYQTPRYLVIGTGKKITLECSQTMGHDKMYWYQQDPGMELHLIHYSYGVNSTEKGDLSSESTVSRIRTEHFPLTLESARPSHTSQYLCASSFGNTIYFGEGSWLTVV.

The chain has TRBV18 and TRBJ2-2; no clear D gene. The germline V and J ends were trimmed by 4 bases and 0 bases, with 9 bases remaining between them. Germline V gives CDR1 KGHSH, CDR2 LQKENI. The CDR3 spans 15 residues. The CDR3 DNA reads TGTGCCAGCTCACGTAACCAACCGAACACCGGGGAGCTGTTTTTT. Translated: CASSRNQPNTGELFF.

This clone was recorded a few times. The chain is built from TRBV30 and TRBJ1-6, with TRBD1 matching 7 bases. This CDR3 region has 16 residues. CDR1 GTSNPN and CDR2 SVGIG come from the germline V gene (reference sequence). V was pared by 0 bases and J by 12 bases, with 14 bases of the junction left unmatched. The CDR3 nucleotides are TGTGCCTGGAGTGTATTGGGTGACAGGGATCCCCTACCCCTCCACTTT. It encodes CAWSVLGDRDPLPLHF.

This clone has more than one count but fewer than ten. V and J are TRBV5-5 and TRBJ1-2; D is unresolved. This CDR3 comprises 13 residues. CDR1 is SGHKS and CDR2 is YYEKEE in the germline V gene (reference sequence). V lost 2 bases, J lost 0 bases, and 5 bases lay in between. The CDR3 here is CASSFDPNYGYTF. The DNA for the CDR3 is TGTGCCAGCAGCTTCGATCCTAACTATGGCTACACCTTC. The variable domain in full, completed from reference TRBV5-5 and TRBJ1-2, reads DAGVTQSPTHLIKTRGQQVTLRCSPISGHKSVSWYQQVLGQGPQFIFQYYEKEERGRGNFPDRFSARQFPNYSSELNVNALLLGDSALYLCASSFDPNYGYTFGSGTRLTVV.